This T cell receptor beta chain comes out of a study of T cell changes during pregnancy in multiple sclerosis. Germline CDR1 reads MDHEN; CDR2 reads SYDVKM. The CDR3 has 15 residues. The V gene end was trimmed by 7 bases and the J gene end by 7 bases; junction bases not matched to a gene: 9. Measured with immunoSEQ multiplex PCR; TCRdb has only the in-frame clones, and not every one. The sample has 78,000 or so clones, just over 90% seen once. This TCR was sampled from a female donor with multiple sclerosis, enrolled in a pregnancy study. The V call is TRBV28, the J call TRBJ2-1; 11 bases are shared with TRBD2. Sequencing was performed on CD4+ T cells from peripheral blood mononuclear cells, taken before pregnancy. This chain's CDR3 is CASTLLAGGSNEQFF. CDR3 sequence (DNA): TGTGCCAGCACCCTGCTAGCGGGAGGTTCGAATGAGCAGTTCTTC.